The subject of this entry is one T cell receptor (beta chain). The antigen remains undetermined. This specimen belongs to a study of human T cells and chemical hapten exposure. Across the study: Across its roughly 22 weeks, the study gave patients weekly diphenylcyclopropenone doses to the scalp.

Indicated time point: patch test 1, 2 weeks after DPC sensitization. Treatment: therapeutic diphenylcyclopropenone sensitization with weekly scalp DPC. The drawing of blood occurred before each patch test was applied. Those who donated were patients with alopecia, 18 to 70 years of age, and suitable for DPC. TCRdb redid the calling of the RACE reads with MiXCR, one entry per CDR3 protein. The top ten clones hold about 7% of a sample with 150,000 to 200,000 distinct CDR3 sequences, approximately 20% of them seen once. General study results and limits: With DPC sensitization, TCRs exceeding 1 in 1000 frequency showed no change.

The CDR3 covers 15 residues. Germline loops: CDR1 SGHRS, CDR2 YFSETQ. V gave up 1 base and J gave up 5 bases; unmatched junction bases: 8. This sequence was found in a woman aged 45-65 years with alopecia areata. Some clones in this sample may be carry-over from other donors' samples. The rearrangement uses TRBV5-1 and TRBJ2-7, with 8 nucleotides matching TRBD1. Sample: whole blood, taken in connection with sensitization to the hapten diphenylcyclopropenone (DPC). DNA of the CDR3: TGCGCCAGCAGCTTGCAGGGGGCCCTTATCCACGAGCAGTACTTC. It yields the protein CASSLQGALIHEQYF.